This TCR beta chain was profiled in a study of T cell changes during pregnancy in multiple sclerosis. This clone has a handful of counts. Germline CDR1 PRHDT, CDR2 FYEKMQ (reference sequence). The CDR3 extends over 14 amino acids. The trim removed 5 bases at V and 11 bases at J, leaving 9 bases unmatched. Some clones are missing from TCRdb's copy, which holds only in-frame ones; the method was immunoSEQ multiplex PCR. The sample yields 100,000 or so clones, 92% seen once. The sample consisted of peripheral blood, taken after pregnancy. This receptor was taken from a female donor with multiple sclerosis, enrolled in a pregnancy study. The chain couples TRBV13 to TRBJ1-1; 12 positions agree with TRBD1. Here the CDR3 reads CASSLPGQGAFAFF. The CDR3 DNA sequence: TGTGCCAGCAGCCTTCCGGGACAGGGGGCCTTCGCTTTCTTT.